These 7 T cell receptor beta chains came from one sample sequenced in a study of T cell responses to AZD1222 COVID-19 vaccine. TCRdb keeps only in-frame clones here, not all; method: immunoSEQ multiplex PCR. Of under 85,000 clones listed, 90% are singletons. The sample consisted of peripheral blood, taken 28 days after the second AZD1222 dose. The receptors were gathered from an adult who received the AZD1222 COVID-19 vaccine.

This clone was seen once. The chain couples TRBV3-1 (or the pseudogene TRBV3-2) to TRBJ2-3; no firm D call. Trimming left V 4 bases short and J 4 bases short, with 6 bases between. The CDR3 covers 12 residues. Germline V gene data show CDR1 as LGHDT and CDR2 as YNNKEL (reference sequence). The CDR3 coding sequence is TGTGCCAGCAGCCCCTTCGCAGATACGCAGTATTTT. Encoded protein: CASSPFADTQYF.

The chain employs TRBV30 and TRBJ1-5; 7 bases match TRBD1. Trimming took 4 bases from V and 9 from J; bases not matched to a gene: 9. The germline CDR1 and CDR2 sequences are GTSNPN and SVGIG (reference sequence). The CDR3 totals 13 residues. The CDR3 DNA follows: TGTGCCTGGACGTCAGGGGGTTGGGCGCCCCAGCATTTT. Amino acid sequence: CAWTSGGWAPQHF.

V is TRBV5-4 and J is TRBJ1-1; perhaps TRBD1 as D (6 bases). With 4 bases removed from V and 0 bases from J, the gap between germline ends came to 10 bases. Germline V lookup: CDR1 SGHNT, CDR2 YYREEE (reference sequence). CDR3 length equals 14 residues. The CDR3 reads CASSEDSMNTEAFF. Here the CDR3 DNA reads TGTGCCAGCAGCGAGGACAGCATGAACACTGAAGCTTTCTTT.

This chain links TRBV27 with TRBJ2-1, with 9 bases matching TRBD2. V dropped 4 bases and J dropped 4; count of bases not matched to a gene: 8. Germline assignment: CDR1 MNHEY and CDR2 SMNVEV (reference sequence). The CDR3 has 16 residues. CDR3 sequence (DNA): TGTGCCAGCAGTTATCCCGCGGGGGGGGTTTACAATGAGCAGTTCTTC. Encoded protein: CASSYPAGGVYNEQFF.

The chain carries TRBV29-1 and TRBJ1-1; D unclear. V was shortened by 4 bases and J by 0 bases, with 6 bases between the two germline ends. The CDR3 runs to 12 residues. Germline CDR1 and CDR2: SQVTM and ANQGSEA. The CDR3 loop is CSVGQLNTEAFF. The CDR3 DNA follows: TGCAGCGTTGGGCAGCTGAACACTGAAGCTTTCTTT.

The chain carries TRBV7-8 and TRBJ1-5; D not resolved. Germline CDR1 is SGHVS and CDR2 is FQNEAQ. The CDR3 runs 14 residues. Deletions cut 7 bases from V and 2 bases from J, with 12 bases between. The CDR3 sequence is CASTSVRGNQPQHF. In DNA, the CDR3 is TGTGCCAGCACCTCCGTGAGGGGCAATCAGCCCCAGCATTTT. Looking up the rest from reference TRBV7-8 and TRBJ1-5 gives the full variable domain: GAGVSQSPRYKVAKRGQDVALRCDPISGHVSLFWYQQALGQGPEFLTYFQNEAQLDKSGLPSDRFFAERPEGSVSTLKIQRTQQEDSAVYLCASTSVRGNQPQHFGDGTRLSIL.

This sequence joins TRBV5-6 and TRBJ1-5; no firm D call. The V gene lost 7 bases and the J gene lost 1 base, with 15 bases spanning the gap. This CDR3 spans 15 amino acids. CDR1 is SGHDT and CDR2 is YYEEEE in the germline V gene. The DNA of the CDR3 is TGTGCCAGCCATACGACACTTGTGAGCAATCAGCCCCAGCATTTT. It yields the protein CASHTTLVSNQPQHF.